The source of this TCR beta chain is a study of radiotherapy plus CTLA-4 blockade in lung cancer. On the study more broadly: With roughly 30% of patients having disease control, objective responses were seen in about 17%.

The table came from immunoSEQ multiplex PCR; TCRdb's copy has only in-frame clones and leaves some out. The sample includes roughly 50,000 clones, more than 70% of them seen just once. Findings and caveats of the study: Increased serum interferon-beta after radiation also reportedly predicted response strongly. Radiotherapy with ipilimumab was followed by blood expansion of tumor-derived clones.

As for this clone: Its specificity is unknown.

The sequenced sample was peripheral blood, obtained from a patient treated with radiotherapy plus ipilimumab. The sequence was obtained from a human donor with non-small cell lung cancer whose response to radiotherapy plus ipilimumab could not be evaluated.

In DNA, the CDR3 is TGTGCCAGTAGTATCCAGGGGACTGAAGCTTTCTTT. It translates to CASSIQGTEAFF. This chain joins TRBV19 and TRBJ1-1; D is possibly TRBD1 (6 bases). The CDR3 totals 12 residues. CDR1 LNHDA and CDR2 SQIVND come from the germline V gene (reference sequence). Trimming took 3 bases from V and 5 from J, leaving 7 bases between them.